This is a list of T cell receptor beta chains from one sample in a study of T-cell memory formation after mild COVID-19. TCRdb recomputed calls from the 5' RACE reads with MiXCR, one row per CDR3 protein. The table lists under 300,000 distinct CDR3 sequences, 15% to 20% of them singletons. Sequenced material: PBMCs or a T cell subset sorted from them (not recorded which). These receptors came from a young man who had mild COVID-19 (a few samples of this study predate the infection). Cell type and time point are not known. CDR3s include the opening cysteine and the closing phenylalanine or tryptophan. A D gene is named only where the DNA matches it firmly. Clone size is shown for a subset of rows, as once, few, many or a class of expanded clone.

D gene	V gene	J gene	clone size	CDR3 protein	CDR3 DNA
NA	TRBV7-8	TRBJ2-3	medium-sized	CASSLKRVLTDTQYF	TGTGCCAGCAGCTTAAAACGGGTTCTCACAGATACGCAGTATTTT
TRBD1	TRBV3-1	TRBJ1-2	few	CASSQDTGGTYGYTF	TGTGCCAGCAGCCAAGATACAGGGGGCACCTATGGCTACACCTTC
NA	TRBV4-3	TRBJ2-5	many	CASSLTAQETQYF	TGCGCCAGCAGTCTAACCGCTCAAGAGACCCAGTACTTC
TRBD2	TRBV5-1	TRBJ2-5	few	CASRTGTIETQYF	TGCGCCAGCAGGACGGGGACTATTGAGACCCAGTACTTC
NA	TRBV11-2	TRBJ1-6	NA	CASRRDRPGNSPLHF	TGTGCCAGCAGAAGAGACAGGCCGGGGAATTCACCCCTCCACTTT
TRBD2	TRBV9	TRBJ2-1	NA	CASSGQLAAYNEQFF	TGTGCCAGCAGCGGACAACTAGCGGCTTATAATGAGCAGTTCTTC
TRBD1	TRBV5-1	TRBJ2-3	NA	CASSLTPGQGTDTQYF	TGCGCCAGCAGCCTCACCCCGGGACAGGGTACAGATACGCAGTATTTT
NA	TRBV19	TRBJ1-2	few	CASSMAPVARGYTF	TGTGCCAGTAGTATGGCGCCGGTAGCGCGGGGCTACACCTTC
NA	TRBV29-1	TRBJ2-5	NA	CSVEEARETQYF	TGCAGCGTTGAGGAGGCCCGCGAGACCCAGTACTTC
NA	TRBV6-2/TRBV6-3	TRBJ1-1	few	CASSWDLNTEAFF	TGTGCCAGCAGTTGGGACCTCAACACTGAAGCTTTCTTT
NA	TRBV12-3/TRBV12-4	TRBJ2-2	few	CASTPGQANTGELFF	TGTGCCAGCACACCCGGCCAGGCGAACACCGGGGAGCTGTTTTTT
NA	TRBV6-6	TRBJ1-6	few	CASRDVPGSYNSPLHF	TGTGCCAGCAGGGATGTACCTGGCAGTTATAATTCACCCCTCCACTTT
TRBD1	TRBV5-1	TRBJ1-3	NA	CASRPGTGFPSSDTIYF	TGCGCCAGCCGGCCCGGGACAGGATTTCCGTCGTCGGACACCATATATTTT
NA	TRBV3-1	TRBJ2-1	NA	CASSQGGTDNEQFF	TGTGCCAGCAGCCAAGGGGGGACCGACAATGAGCAGTTCTTC
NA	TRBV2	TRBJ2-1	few	CASSEMRGSLGNEQFF	TGTGCCAGCAGTGAAATGAGGGGGTCTTTGGGCAATGAGCAGTTCTTC
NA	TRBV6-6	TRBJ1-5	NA	CASSYPGPNQPQHF	TGTGCCAGCAGTTACCCAGGGCCTAATCAGCCCCAGCATTTT
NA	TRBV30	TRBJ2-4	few	CAWSDSAIQYF	TGTGCCTGGTCAGACTCGGCCATTCAGTACTTC
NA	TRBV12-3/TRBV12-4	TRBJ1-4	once	CASSVGGGKLFF	TGTGCCAGCAGTGTAGGGGGTGGAAAACTGTTTTTT
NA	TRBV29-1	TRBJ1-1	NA	CSVAAGHPAEAFF	TGCAGCGTTGCGGCAGGCCACCCCGCTGAAGCTTTCTTT
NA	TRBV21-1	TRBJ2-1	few	CASSKTSVNEQFF	TGTGCCAGCAGCAAGACTAGCGTCAATGAGCAGTTCTTC
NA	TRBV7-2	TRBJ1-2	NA	CASSSAPPNYGYTF	TGTGCCAGCAGCTCCGCCCCTCCTAACTATGGCTACACCTTC
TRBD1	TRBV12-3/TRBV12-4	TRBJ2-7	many	CASSLQDRGRKYF	TGTGCCAGCAGTTTACAGGACAGGGGGCGCAAGTACTTC
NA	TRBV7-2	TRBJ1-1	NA	CASSLTHAVNTEAFF	TGTGCCAGCAGCTTAACCCACGCGGTGAACACTGAAGCTTTCTTT
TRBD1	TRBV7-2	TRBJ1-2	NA	CASSPMGQGEGYTF	TGTGCCAGCAGCCCCATGGGACAGGGAGAAGGCTACACCTTC
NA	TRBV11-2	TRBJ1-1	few	CASSSPTVGNTEAFF	TGTGCCAGCAGCTCCCCAACGGTTGGGAACACTGAAGCTTTCTTT
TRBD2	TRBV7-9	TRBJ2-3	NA	CASDSGSTDTQYF	TGTGCCAGCGATAGCGGGAGCACAGATACGCAGTATTTT
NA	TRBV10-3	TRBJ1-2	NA	CAISESVGTNPYGYTF	TGTGCCATCAGTGAGTCTGTAGGGACTAACCCCTATGGCTACACCTTC
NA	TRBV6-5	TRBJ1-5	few	CASRGGGNQPQHF	TGTGCCAGCCGGGGTGGGGGGAATCAGCCCCAGCATTTT
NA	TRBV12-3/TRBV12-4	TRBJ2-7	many	CASSLQGYEQYF	TGTGCCAGCAGTCTTCAGGGCTACGAGCAGTACTTC
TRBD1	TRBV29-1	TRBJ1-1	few	CSVEDLVWTGWEFRAFF	TGCAGCGTTGAAGATCTAGTCTGGACAGGTTGGGAATTTAGAGCTTTCTTT
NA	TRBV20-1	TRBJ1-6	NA	CSARVVGGKPEPLHF	TGCAGTGCTAGAGTGGTAGGGGGAAAGCCCGAACCCCTCCACTTT
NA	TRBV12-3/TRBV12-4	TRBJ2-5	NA	CASSHRALGAQYF	TGTGCCAGCAGTCACAGGGCCCTTGGGGCCCAGTACTTC
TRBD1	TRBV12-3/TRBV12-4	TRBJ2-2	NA	CASSLRQGYTGELFF	TGTGCCAGCAGTTTAAGACAGGGCTACACCGGGGAGCTGTTTTTT
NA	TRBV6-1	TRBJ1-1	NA	CASSEVRPRRLNTEAFF	TGTGCCAGCAGTGAAGTAAGACCTCGACGGCTGAACACTGAAGCTTTCTTT
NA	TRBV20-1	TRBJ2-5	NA	CSGLIRQETQYF	TGCAGTGGTTTGATCCGCCAAGAGACCCAGTACTTC
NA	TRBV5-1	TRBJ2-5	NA	CASSSGEEGETQYF	TGCGCCAGCAGCTCCGGGGAGGAAGGAGAGACCCAGTACTTC
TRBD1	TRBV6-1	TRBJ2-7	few	CASSEKSGQGGSEQYF	TGTGCCAGCAGTGAAAAGTCTGGACAGGGGGGTTCCGAGCAGTACTTC
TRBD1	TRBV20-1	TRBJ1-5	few	CSATRTGGLSNQPQHF	TGCAGTGCTACCCGGACAGGGGGGCTTAGCAATCAGCCCCAGCATTTT
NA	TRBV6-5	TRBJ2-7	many	CASSYKDSTYEQYF	TGTGCCAGCAGTTACAAGGACAGCACCTACGAGCAGTACTTC
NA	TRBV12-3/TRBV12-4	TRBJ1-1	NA	CASSLFSLNTEAFF	TGTGCCAGCAGTTTGTTCAGCTTGAACACTGAAGCTTTCTTT
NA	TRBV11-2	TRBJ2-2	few	CASRPQPGELFF	TGTGCCAGCAGGCCGCAACCCGGGGAGCTGTTTTTT